One sample yielded the 25 T cell receptor beta chains listed below, sequenced in a study of blood T cell repertoires in COVID-19. Here immunoSEQ multiplex PCR was the method, and the copy in TCRdb shows in-frame clones only, minus some. The table records 150,000 to 200,000 clones, about 83% of them present only once. Source material: peripheral blood. Receptors were obtained from a man in his 70s who had recovered from COVID-19.

This chain connects TRBV21-1 to TRBJ2-5; the table names TRBD1, a call not compared with the DNA. TRBV21-1 is annotated as a pseudogene. This CDR3 is built from 15 residues. This CDR3 is CASSNPGQFQETQYF. CDR3 DNA sequence: TGTGCCAGCAGCAACCCGGGACAGTTTCAAGAGACCCAGTACTTC.

V gene TRBV6-1 combines with J gene TRBJ2-7, with 9 bases aligning to TRBD2. In germline, CDR1 is MNHNS, CDR2 SASEGT. CDR3 size: 15 residues. Trimming removed 2 bases from V and 7 bases from J; junction bases left unmatched: 9. CDR3 bases: TGTGCCAGCAGTGAACGTGAGACGCGGGGGGGAGAGCAGTACTTC. This sequence encodes CASSERETRGGEQYF.

The CDR3 is CASTPSLDSYTEAFF. In nucleotides, the CDR3 is TGTGCCAGCACCCCATCCCTGGACAGTTACACTGAAGCTTTCTTT. The chain recombines TRBV27 with TRBJ1-1, with a weak D call TRBD1 (6 bases). CDR1 and CDR2 (germline): MNHEY, SMNVEV (reference sequence). The CDR3 sequence is 15 residues long. The V gene lost 7 bases and the J gene lost 3 bases, with 18 bases spanning the gap.

V is TRBV7-2 and J is TRBJ1-2, with D unresolved. Trimming cost V 0 bases and J 6 bases, with 20 bases left between them. The CDR3 length is 17 residues. Germline lookup yields CDR1 SGHTA and CDR2 FQGNSA. CDR3 bases: TGTGCCAGCAGCTTAGCGGATGGACGGGCGGGGATTGATGGCTACACCTTC. It codes for CASSLADGRAGIDGYTF.

V and J are TRBV30 and TRBJ2-1, with 10 bases fitting TRBD2. V shed 3 bases, J shed 7 bases, and the junction held 3 bases outside the gene matches. This CDR3 has 13 residues. Germline lookup yields CDR1 GTSNPN and CDR2 SVGIG (reference sequence). Here the CDR3 reads CAWRTSGKNEQFF. DNA for the CDR3: TGTGCCTGGAGAACTAGCGGGAAAAATGAGCAGTTCTTC.

The chain carries TRBV15 and TRBJ2-7, with D maybe TRBD2 (6 bases). Germline values: CDR1 LNHNV, CDR2 YYDKDF (reference sequence). CDR3 length: 12 amino acids. V lost 11 bases to trimming and J lost 9 bases, with 20 bases between them. CDR3 DNA: TGTGCCGCCGGGGACTGGGGCTTTCGGCAGTACTTC. Protein: CAAGDWGFRQYF.

This chain uses TRBV28 with TRBJ2-3; D possibly corresponds to TRBD2 (5 bases). CDR3 size: 14 residues. With 5 bases removed from V and 6 bases from J, the gap between germline ends came to 15 bases. Germline V gene lookup returns CDR1 MDHEN and CDR2 SYDVKM. This chain's CDR3 is CASSRGLAGDTQYF. The CDR3 nucleotides are TGTGCCAGCAGTCGCGGACTCGCTGGGGATACGCAGTATTTT.

The V gene is TRBV27, the J gene TRBJ1-4, with 8 bases fitting TRBD1. V lost 0 bases and J lost 16; bases outside the gene matches: 7. Per germline, CDR1 MNHEY and CDR2 SMNVEV (reference sequence). CDR3 size: 13 residues. The CDR3 spells CASSLSRTGQRFF. CDR3 nucleotides: TGTGCCAGCAGTTTATCAAGGACAGGGCAAAGGTTTTTT.

This rearrangement joins TRBV27 to TRBJ2-1, with 7 bases matching TRBD2. Unmatched junction bases numbered 12, after V lost 6 bases and J lost 7 bases. The CDR3 extends over 15 amino acids. Germline V gene sequence: CDR1 MNHEY, CDR2 SMNVEV (reference sequence). DNA of the CDR3: TGTGCCAGCAGCCCACGGGACTACTATTGGAATGAGCAGTTCTTC. Translating it yields CASSPRDYYWNEQFF.

This clone was recorded only once. This chain links TRBV5-6 with TRBJ2-3; D gene uncertain. Germline V CDR1 and CDR2: SGHDT, YYEEEE. V was cut by 7 bases and J by 1 base, with 13 bases left in between. The CDR3 runs to 14 residues. The chain's CDR3 is CASGDSWRTDTQYF. The CDR3 DNA follows: TGTGCCAGCGGAGACTCCTGGCGCACAGATACGCAGTATTTT.

The rearrangement links TRBV5-1 to TRBJ2-3; the D gene is possibly TRBD1 (7 bases). The V end was cut by 8 bases, the J end by 1 base, with 17 bases between. CDR3 length equals 15 residues. Germline CDR1 SGHRS, CDR2 YFSETQ. The CDR3 spells CASAGQSRGTDTQYF. CDR3 bases: TGCGCCAGTGCGGGACAGTCTAGGGGCACAGATACGCAGTATTTT.

This clone was recorded once. This chain uses TRBV6-6 with TRBJ1-1; unclear D gene. In germline, CDR1 is MNHNY, CDR2 SVGAGI (reference sequence). With 3 bases removed from V and 1 base from J, the gap between germline ends came to 9 bases. This CDR3 has 14 amino acids. CDR3 loop: CASSYAESNTEAFF. The CDR3 nucleotides are TGTGCCAGCAGTTATGCCGAGTCGAACACTGAAGCTTTCTTT.

This chain joins TRBV11-3 and TRBJ2-1; 10 bases are shared with TRBD2. V gave up 1 base and J gave up 7 bases; unmatched junction bases: 4. Germline CDR1 SGHNT, CDR2 YENEEA. The CDR3 consists of 15 residues. In nucleotides, the CDR3 is TGTGCCAGCAGCTTAGCCGGACTAGCGGCGAATGAGCAGTTCTTC. Translation gives CASSLAGLAANEQFF.

The rearrangement uses TRBV21-1 and TRBJ2-1; no check of the table's D call, TRBD1, against the DNA was made. TRBV21-1 is tagged as a pseudogene. This CDR3 is 15 amino acids long. The CDR3 here is CASSKVRDNYNEQFF. CDR3 DNA sequence: TGTGCCAGCAGCAAAGTTCGGGACAATTACAATGAGCAGTTCTTC.

The genes are TRBV19 and TRBJ1-1, with a weak D call TRBD1 (6 bases). CDR1 is LNHDA and CDR2 is SQIVND in the germline V gene (reference sequence). This CDR3 has 15 residues. Deletions cut 4 bases from V and 7 bases from J, with 19 bases between. CDR3 sequence (DNA): TGTGCCAGTAGTAGAAGCCTGGGGGGGGCGGGTGAAGCTTTCTTT. Protein product: CASSRSLGGAGEAFF.

The chain couples TRBV19 to TRBJ2-6, with a possible D match to TRBD1 (6 bases). CDR3 length equals 15 residues. V was pared by 5 bases and J by 2 bases, with 10 bases between. Germline loops: CDR1 LNHDA, CDR2 SQIVND (reference sequence). The DNA of the CDR3 is TGTGCCAGTAGTGTAGGACAGCCTGGGGCCAACGTCCTGACTTTC. Protein product: CASSVGQPGANVLTF. The full variable domain, with the rest looked up from reference TRBV19 and TRBJ2-6, is DGGITQSPKYLFRKEGQNVTLSCEQNLNHDAMYWYRQDPGQGLRLIYYSQIVNDFQKGDIAEGYSVSREKKESFPLTVTSAQKNPTAFYLCASSVGQPGANVLTFGAGSRLTVL.

The gene calls are TRBV5-1 and TRBJ2-5, with 7 positions matching TRBD2. V was clipped by 4 bases and J by 3 bases; unmatched bases: 6. The CDR3 is 14 residues long. Per germline, CDR1 SGHRS and CDR2 YFSETQ. CDR3 amino acids: CASSPTGTKETQYF. CDR3 in DNA: TGCGCCAGCAGCCCAACCGGGACTAAAGAGACCCAGTACTTC.

This clone occurred once. The gene calls are TRBV19 and TRBJ2-1, with 12 bases identical to TRBD2. After removal of 6 bases from V and 6 bases from J, the junction contained 6 bases not matched to a gene. Germline-derived CDR1 and CDR2 are LNHDA and SQIVND (reference sequence). The CDR3 spans 15 residues. CDR3 residues: CASRELAGGSNEQFF. The CDR3 coding sequence is TGTGCCAGTAGAGAACTAGCGGGGGGAAGCAATGAGCAGTTCTTC.

The chain has TRBV9 and TRBJ2-3, with D possibly being TRBD2 (7 bases). Trimming removed 3 bases at V and 3 bases at J, with 14 bases between. The CDR3 contains 15 residues. CDR1 is SGDLS, CDR2 YYNGEE, per germline. CDR3 nucleotides: TGTGCCAGCAGCGGTGATCGGGGGGCGACAGATACGCAGTATTTT. It is translated as CASSGDRGATDTQYF.

The chain employs TRBV5-1 and TRBJ2-2; 9 nucleotides agree with TRBD1. The ends lost 4 bases at V and 5 bases at J; junction bases unmatched: 6. The CDR3 runs 15 residues. Germline V CDR1 and CDR2: SGHRS, YFSETQ. CDR3 residues: CASSPAGQGTGELFF. DNA for the CDR3: TGCGCCAGCAGCCCTGCGGGACAGGGAACCGGGGAGCTGTTTTTT.

J is TRBJ2-7 and V is TRBV9; tentatively, D is TRBD2 (6 bases). Germline lookup yields CDR1 SGDLS and CDR2 YYNGEE. With 3 bases removed from V and 3 bases from J, the gap between germline ends came to 16 bases. The CDR3 is 15 amino acids. CDR3 protein: CASSAQEGRLYEQYF. In DNA form, the CDR3 reads TGTGCCAGCAGCGCTCAAGAGGGGAGGCTCTACGAGCAGTACTTC. Full variable domain (rest looked up from reference TRBV9 and TRBJ2-7): DSGVTQTPKHLITATGQRVTLRCSPRSGDLSVYWYQQSLDQGLQFLIQYYNGEERAKGNILERFSAQQFPDLHSELNLSSLELGDSALYFCASSAQEGRLYEQYFGPGTRLTVT.

The chain is built from TRBV7-9 and TRBJ2-1; 12 bases align to TRBD2. The CDR3 is 17 residues long. Germline CDR1 SEHNR, CDR2 FQNEAQ (reference sequence). The ends lost 4 bases at V and 1 base at J; junction bases unmatched: 5. The CDR3 DNA reads TGTGCCAGCAGCTCCGGAGGACTAGCGGGATCCTACAATGAGCAGTTCTTC. This translates into CASSSGGLAGSYNEQFF.

The rearrangement joins TRBV7-3 to TRBJ2-3; the match to TRBD2 covers 11 bases. V lost 5 bases and J lost 5; bases outside the gene matches: 9. The CDR3 is made up of 16 amino acids. Germline V gene sequence: CDR1 SGHTA, CDR2 FQGTGA. The CDR3 is CASSQAGTSGLDTQYF. Here the CDR3 DNA reads TGTGCCAGCAGCCAAGCCGGGACTAGCGGCTTAGATACGCAGTATTTT.

V and J are TRBV9 and TRBJ1-2, with D possibly TRBD1 on 6 matching bases. The germline V gene has CDR1 SGDLS and CDR2 YYNGEE. The CDR3 loop spans 12 amino acids. Trimming left V 4 bases short and J 7 bases short, with 11 bases between. CDR3 coding DNA: TGTGCCAGCAGCCCCTTGACAGGTGGCTACACCTTC. Amino acid sequence: CASSPLTGGYTF.

The V gene is TRBV9, the J gene TRBJ1-5; D possibly corresponds to TRBD1 (6 bases). There are 15 residues in the CDR3. CDR1 and CDR2 from the germline V gene are SGDLS and YYNGEE. V lost 6 bases and J 3 bases, leaving 16 bases between the germline ends. CDR3 in amino acids: CASTIQGWVNQPQHF. The CDR3 nucleotides are TGTGCCAGCACCATACAGGGTTGGGTCAATCAGCCCCAGCATTTT.